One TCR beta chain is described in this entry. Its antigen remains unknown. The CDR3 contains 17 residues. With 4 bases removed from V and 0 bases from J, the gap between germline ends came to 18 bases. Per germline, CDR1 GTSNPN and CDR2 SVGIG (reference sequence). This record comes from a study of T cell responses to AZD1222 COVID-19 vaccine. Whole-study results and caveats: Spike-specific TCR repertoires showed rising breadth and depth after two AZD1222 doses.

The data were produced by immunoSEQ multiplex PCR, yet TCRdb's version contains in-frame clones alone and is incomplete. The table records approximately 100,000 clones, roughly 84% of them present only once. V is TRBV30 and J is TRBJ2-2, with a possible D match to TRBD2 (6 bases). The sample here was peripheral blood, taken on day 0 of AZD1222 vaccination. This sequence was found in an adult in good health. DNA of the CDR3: TGTGCCTGGATTGGAGGGTTATGGAGTCCGAACACCGGGGAGCTGTTTTTT. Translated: CAWIGGLWSPNTGELFF. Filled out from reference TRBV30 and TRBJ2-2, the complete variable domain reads SQTIHQWPATLVQPVGSPLSLECTVEGTSNPNLYWYRQAAGRGLQLLFYSVGIGQISSEVPQNLSASRPQDRQFILSSKKLLLSDSGFYLCAWIGGLWSPNTGELFFGEGSRLTVL.